The clone carrying this TCR beta chain has a count of ten or more. Its antigen is unknown. This record belongs to a study of neurological immune-mediated disorders. General study results and limits: When grouped phylogenetically, the repertoires of 18 of the 34 multiple sclerosis patients fell together in one related-CDR3 cluster, which is a possible signature.

Germline V gene data show CDR1 as MDHEN and CDR2 as SYDVKM. V shed 5 bases and J 1 base; nucleotides not matched to a gene: 5. The CDR3 covers 15 residues. The cDNA came from 5'RACE with 10-nucleotide random UMIs. TCRdb called the 5' RACE reads again in MiXCR, with one record for every CDR3 protein. Of roughly 65,000 distinct CDR3 sequences detected, more than 3.5% appear once; the ten largest clones hold 2.5% to 3%. The sequencing sample was made of PBMCs. The clonotype was recovered from a man aged 45 to 65 with multiple sclerosis. This chain uses TRBV28 with TRBJ2-3, with 8 nucleotides matching TRBD1. For the CDR3, the DNA is TGTGCCAGCAGTACACAGGGGGGAGGCACAGATACGCAGTATTTT. Translating it yields CASSTQGGGTDTQYF.